One sample yielded the 15 T cell receptor beta chains listed below, sequenced in a study of glioma-infiltrating T cells after dendritic cell vaccination. Profiled with immunoSEQ multiplex PCR; TCRdb holds only in-frame clones, not every one. The table shows under 35,000 clones, with approximately 91% occurring only once. This specimen was blood, taken before dendritic cell vaccination. Receptors originate from a human donor with glioblastoma.

This chain joins TRBV10-3 and TRBJ1-1; 7 bases are a match to TRBD1. V dropped 6 bases and J dropped 4; count of bases not matched to a gene: 8. The CDR3 is made up of 14 amino acids. The germline gives CDR1 ENHRY, CDR2 SYGVKD. For the CDR3, the DNA is TGTGCCATCAGCAACAGGGGATCGGGCACTGAAGCTTTCTTT. The encoded protein is CAISNRGSGTEAFF.

J is TRBJ1-4 and V is TRBV2; D remains unclear. CDR1 is SNHLY, CDR2 FYNNEI, per germline. The CDR3 length is 13 residues. V was trimmed by 8 bases and J by 0 bases, leaving 7 bases between them. This CDR3 is CASSSATNEKLFF. CDR3 coding DNA: TGTGCCAGCTCATCAGCAACTAATGAAAAACTGTTTTTT.

The chain links TRBV11-3 to TRBJ2-5; 8 bases line up with TRBD2. The ends lost 5 bases at V and 1 base at J; junction bases unmatched: 12. Germline V gives CDR1 SGHNT, CDR2 YENEEA. The CDR3 spans 17 residues. In DNA form, the CDR3 reads TGTGCCAGCAGCCCTGGGGGACTAGTCGGCGGCCAAGAGACCCAGTACTTC. It specifies CASSPGGLVGGQETQYF.

V is TRBV6-5 and J is TRBJ2-3; tentatively, D is TRBD1 (6 bases). The CDR3 runs to 14 residues. Germline CDR1 reads MNHEY; CDR2 reads SVGAGI. Trimming stripped 2 bases from V and 5 bases from J, with 11 bases between. The CDR3 region is CASSYTDRLDTQYF. CDR3 DNA sequence: TGTGCCAGCAGTTACACGGACAGATTAGATACGCAGTATTTT.

The gene calls are TRBV6-5 and TRBJ1-3, with 7 bases aligning to TRBD1. Germline loops: CDR1 MNHEY, CDR2 SVGAGI. CDR3 size: 14 residues. J lost 4 bases, V lost 7 bases, and 7 bases had no gene match. CDR3 residues: CASKPGTAGNTIYF. CDR3 in DNA: TGTGCCAGCAAACCCGGGACAGCCGGAAACACCATATATTTT.

V is TRBV5-4 and J is TRBJ2-5; TRBD2 might be the D (6 bases). Germline CDR1 SGHNT, CDR2 YYREEE (reference sequence). Trimming stripped 0 bases from V and 1 base from J, with 10 bases between. The CDR3 extends over 15 amino acids. The CDR3 loop reads CASSLGGDFQETQYF. CDR3 nucleotides: TGTGCCAGCAGCTTGGGAGGGGACTTCCAAGAGACCCAGTACTTC. The full variable domain, its missing parts supplied by reference TRBV5-4 and TRBJ2-5, is ETGVTQSPTHLIKTRGQQVTLRCSSQSGHNTVSWYQQALGQGPQFIFQYYREEENGRGNFPPRFSGLQFPNYSSELNVNALELDDSALYLCASSLGGDFQETQYFGPGTRLLVL.

The V gene is TRBV6-6, the J gene TRBJ1-5; weak D call: TRBD1 (5 bases). The CDR3 is made up of 14 amino acids. Deletions cut 6 bases from V and 7 bases from J, with 16 bases between. The germline gives CDR1 MNHNY, CDR2 SVGAGI (reference sequence). For the CDR3, the DNA is TGTGCCAGCAGGCAAGTCGCAGGGCGGCAGCCCCAGCATTTT. Translation gives CASRQVAGRQPQHF.

This clone was observed a single time. The chain joins TRBV11-3 to TRBJ2-7; 10 bases line up with TRBD1. This CDR3 region has 14 residues. The germline gives CDR1 SGHNT, CDR2 YENEEA. Trimming removed 5 bases from V and 7 bases from J; junction bases left unmatched: 8. The CDR3 DNA is TGTGCCAGCAGCCCAGGACAGGGGGTAGGGGAGCAGTACTTC. Translated: CASSPGQGVGEQYF.

The rearrangement joins TRBV25-1 to TRBJ2-7; 9 nucleotides agree with TRBD1. The CDR3 totals 14 residues. Germline loops: CDR1 MGHDK, CDR2 SYGVNS. With V trimmed by 4 bases and J by 3 bases, 4 bases remained unmatched. CDR3 DNA: TGTGCCAGCAGTGGGGACAGGGTCGGCTACGAGCAGTACTTC. Encoded protein: CASSGDRVGYEQYF.

The V call is TRBV6-7, the J call TRBJ1-2; D is uncertain. TRBV6-7 is flagged as an ORF with uncertain function. The CDR3 contains 15 residues. The ends were cut back, 2 bases at V and 8 bases at J, with 18 bases in the middle. CDR3 protein: CASSYPLLRIGGYTF. CDR3 nucleotide sequence: TGTGCCAGCAGTTACCCCCTTTTGAGGATAGGCGGCTACACCTTC.

This clone was recorded a few times. The J gene is TRBJ2-5, the V gene TRBV7-2; 9 bases align to TRBD1. Unmatched junction bases numbered 5, after V lost 5 bases and J lost 4 bases. The germline V gene has CDR1 SGHTA and CDR2 FQGNSA. The CDR3 is made up of 14 amino acids. The CDR3 coding sequence is TGTGCCAGCAGCACCCCGACAGGGGGAGAGACCCAGTACTTC. Translation: CASSTPTGGETQYF.

The rearrangement links TRBV7-2 to TRBJ1-2; 8 bases match TRBD1. J gave up 4 bases and V 4 bases, and 11 bases lay outside the gene matches. CDR1 is SGHTA and CDR2 is FQGNSA in the germline V gene. The CDR3 has 16 amino acids. The CDR3 spells CASSWSRQGRSYGYTF. DNA for the CDR3: TGTGCCAGCAGCTGGTCGAGACAGGGGAGATCCTATGGCTACACCTTC.

This chain uses TRBV5-8 with TRBJ2-5; 7 bases map to TRBD1. J was trimmed by 4 bases and V by 3 bases; bases with no gene match: 9. CDR1 is SGHTS and CDR2 is YDEGEE in the germline V gene. The CDR3 has 15 residues. The CDR3 spells CASSSTGKGGETQYF. CDR3 coding DNA: TGTGCCAGCAGCTCGACAGGGAAAGGAGGAGAGACCCAGTACTTC.

This clone was observed a few times. The chain combines TRBV6-1 with TRBJ2-7; 8 bases are shared with TRBD1. The V gene's germline CDR1 is MNHNS and CDR2 SASEGT. The CDR3 has 12 residues. The V gene end was trimmed by 5 bases and the J gene end by 12 bases; junction bases not matched to a gene: 9. CDR3 sequence: CASSIGTGQGYF. DNA of the CDR3: TGTGCCAGCAGTATCGGGACAGGTCAAGGGTACTTC.

The rearrangement joins TRBV5-1 to TRBJ2-7, with D unresolved. The germline V and J ends were trimmed by 1 base and 7 bases, with 6 bases remaining between them. This CDR3 is built from 11 residues. Germline CDR1 is SGHRS and CDR2 is YFSETQ. CDR3 in DNA: TGCGCCAGCAGCTTGAATCAAGAGCAGTACTTC. The encoded protein is CASSLNQEQYF. Full variable domain (rest looked up from reference TRBV5-1 and TRBJ2-7): KAGVTQTPRYLIKTRGQQVTLSCSPISGHRSVSWYQQTPGQGLQFLFEYFSETQRNKGNFPGRFSGRQFSNSRSEMNVSTLELGDSALYLCASSLNQEQYFGPGTRLTVT.